The 8 T cell receptor beta chains given below trace back to one sample, sequenced in a study of CD8 T cell repertoires and HIV-1 epitope variants. Using immunoSEQ multiplex PCR, the repertoire was profiled, and TCRdb retains in-frame clones only, with some absent. This table has 4,000 to 5,500 clones, 65% to 70% appearing once. Their antigens are not known. The sample consisted of cultured CD8+ T cells derived from PBMCs. These receptors were taken from a male donor with HIV.

The chain combines TRBV7-2 with TRBJ2-7; 7 nucleotides line up with TRBD1. Germline values: CDR1 SGHTA, CDR2 FQGNSA. The V gene end was trimmed by 1 base and the J gene end by 7 bases; junction bases not matched to a gene: 4. The CDR3 covers 13 residues. CDR3 nucleotides: TGTGCCAGCAGCTTAGAGGCAGGGGGAGAGCAGTACTTC. Translation gives CASSLEAGGEQYF. Variable domain in full (rest from reference TRBV7-2 and TRBJ2-7): GAGVSQSPSNKVTEKGKDVELRCDPISGHTALYWYRQSLGQGLEFLIYFQGNSAPDKSGLPSDRFSAERTGGSVSTLTIQRTQQEDSAVYLCASSLEAGGEQYFGPGTRLTVT.

The CDR3: CASSLRAGGSGGELFF. The CDR3 nucleotides are TGTGCCAGCAGCCTAAGGGCAGGGGGCAGCGGCGGGGAGCTGTTTTTT. The chain recombines TRBV11-3 with TRBJ2-2, with 8 bases matching TRBD1. V lost 5 bases to trimming and J lost 7 bases; unmatched junction nucleotides: 12. Per the germline V gene, CDR1 is SGHNT and CDR2 is YENEEA. The CDR3 contains 16 residues.

V usage is TRBV28 and J usage is TRBJ1-5; the D is unclear. With 4 bases removed from V and 7 bases from J, the gap between germline ends came to 14 bases. Germline CDR1 is MDHEN and CDR2 is SYDVKM. The length of the CDR3 is 14 residues. CDR3 coding DNA: TGTGCCAGCAGTTCTCCCCATGGAGGGCAGCCCCAGCATTTT. Protein sequence: CASSSPHGGQPQHF.

The DNA of the CDR3 is TGCGCCAGTCACCCTACCGGCGGGGACACCGGGGAGCTGTTTTTT. Translation: CASHPTGGDTGELFF. The V and J genes are TRBV4-1 and TRBJ2-2; D may be TRBD2 (6 bases). The CDR3 covers 15 residues. Per germline, CDR1 MGHRA and CDR2 YSYEKL. Trimming took off 9 bases at V and 3 bases at J, with 17 bases between the two ends.

The chain recombines TRBV7-6 with TRBJ2-7; D gene uncertain. Germline values: CDR1 SGHVS, CDR2 FNYEAQ. With 1 base removed from V and 3 bases from J, the gap between germline ends came to 13 bases. This CDR3 region has 15 residues. CDR3 DNA sequence: TGTGCCAGCAGCTTAGAGGCAGACTCCTACTACGAGCAGTACTTC. Its protein product is CASSLEADSYYEQYF.

This clone was recorded only once. This chain connects TRBV19 to TRBJ2-1; 10 bases agree with TRBD2. CDR1 and CDR2 (germline): LNHDA, SQIVND (reference sequence). The CDR3 extends over 14 amino acids. The J segment lost 6 bases and the V segment lost 6 bases, leaving 5 bases of the junction unmatched. CDR3 in DNA: TGTGCCAGTAGCGATTGGACTAGCGGCAATGAGCAGTTCTTC. This sequence encodes CASSDWTSGNEQFF.

The V and J genes are TRBV9 and TRBJ2-1; 14 bases are shared with TRBD2. Trimming removed 4 bases from V and 7 bases from J; junction bases left unmatched: 4. CDR3 length: 15 residues. Germline V gene data show CDR1 as SGDLS and CDR2 as YYNGEE. The CDR3 DNA reads TGTGCCAGCAGCCTGGGACTAGCGGGAGAAAATGAGCAGTTCTTC. It encodes CASSLGLAGENEQFF. The entire variable domain, with the rest obtained from reference TRBV9 and TRBJ2-1, is as follows: DSGVTQTPKHLITATGQRVTLRCSPRSGDLSVYWYQQSLDQGLQFLIQYYNGEERAKGNILERFSAQQFPDLHSELNLSSLELGDSALYFCASSLGLAGENEQFFGPGTRLTVL.

The gene calls are TRBV28 and TRBJ1-3, with a tentative D call TRBD1 (5 bases). Per germline, CDR1 MDHEN and CDR2 SYDVKM. The CDR3 runs to 15 residues. Trimming shortened V by 5 bases and J by 4 bases, and 15 bases separated the two germline ends. This CDR3 is CASSTRQGVGNTIYF. The CDR3 region has the DNA TGTGCCAGCAGTACCCGCCAGGGTGTCGGAAACACCATATATTTT.